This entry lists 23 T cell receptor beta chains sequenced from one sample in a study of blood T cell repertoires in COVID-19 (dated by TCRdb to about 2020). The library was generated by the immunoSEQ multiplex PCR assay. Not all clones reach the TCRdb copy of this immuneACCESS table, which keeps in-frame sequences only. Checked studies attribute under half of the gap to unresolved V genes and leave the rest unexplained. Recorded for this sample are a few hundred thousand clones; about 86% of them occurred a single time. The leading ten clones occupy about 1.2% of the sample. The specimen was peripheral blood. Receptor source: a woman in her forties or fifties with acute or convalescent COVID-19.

The DNA of the CDR3 is TGTGCCAGCAGCTTGGACTTAGGTCAGCCCCAGCATTTT. It translates to CASSLDLGQPQHF. This chain joins TRBV7-2 and TRBJ1-5; D gene unclear. The CDR3 sequence is 13 residues long. The V end was cut by 3 bases, the J end by 6 bases, with 9 bases between. Germline lookup yields CDR1 SGHTA and CDR2 FQGNSA. Full variable domain (rest looked up from reference TRBV7-2 and TRBJ1-5): GAGVSQSPSNKVTEKGKDVELRCDPISGHTALYWYRQSLGQGLEFLIYFQGNSAPDKSGLPSDRFSAERTGGSVSTLTIQRTQQEDSAVYLCASSLDLGQPQHFGDGTRLSIL.

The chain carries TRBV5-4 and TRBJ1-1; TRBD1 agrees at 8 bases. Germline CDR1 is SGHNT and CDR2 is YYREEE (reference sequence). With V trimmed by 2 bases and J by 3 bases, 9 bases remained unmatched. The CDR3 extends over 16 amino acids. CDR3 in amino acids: CASSFGGVRGHTEAFF. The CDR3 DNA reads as TGTGCCAGCAGCTTTGGAGGCGTCAGGGGGCACACTGAAGCTTTCTTT.

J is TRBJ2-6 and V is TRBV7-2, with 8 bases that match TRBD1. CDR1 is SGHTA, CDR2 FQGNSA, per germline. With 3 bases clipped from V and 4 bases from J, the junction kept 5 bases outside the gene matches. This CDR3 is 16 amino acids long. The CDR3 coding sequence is TGTGCCAGCAGCTTTCAGGGGGCGCGAGGGGCCAACGTCCTGACTTTC. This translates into CASSFQGARGANVLTF.

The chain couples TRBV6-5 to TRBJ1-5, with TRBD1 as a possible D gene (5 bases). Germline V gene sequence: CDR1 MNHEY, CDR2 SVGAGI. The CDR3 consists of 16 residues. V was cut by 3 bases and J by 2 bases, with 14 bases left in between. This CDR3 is CASSYQGIGGNQPQHF. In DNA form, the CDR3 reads TGTGCCAGCAGTTATCAGGGTATAGGTGGCAATCAGCCCCAGCATTTT.

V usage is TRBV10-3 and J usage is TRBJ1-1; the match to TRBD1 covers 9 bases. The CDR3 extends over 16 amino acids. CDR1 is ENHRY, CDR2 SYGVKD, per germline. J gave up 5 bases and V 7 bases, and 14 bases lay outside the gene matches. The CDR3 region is CAIKRTGVGPGTEAFF. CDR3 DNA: TGTGCCATCAAGAGGACAGGGGTCGGGCCAGGAACTGAAGCTTTCTTT.

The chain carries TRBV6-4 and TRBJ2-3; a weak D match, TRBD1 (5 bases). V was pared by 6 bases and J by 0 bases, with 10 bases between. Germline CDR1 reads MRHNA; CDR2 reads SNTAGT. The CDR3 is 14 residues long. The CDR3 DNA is TGTGCCAGCAGCGCCAAGGGGAGCACAGATACGCAGTATTTT. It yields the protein CASSAKGSTDTQYF.

The DNA for the CDR3 is TGTGCCAGCAGCGGAGGACTTGTCTCCTACAATGAGCAGTTCTTC. This sequence encodes CASSGGLVSYNEQFF. The chain joins TRBV9 to TRBJ2-1, with D perhaps TRBD2 (5 bases). Germline V gene lookup returns CDR1 SGDLS and CDR2 YYNGEE. There are 15 residues in the CDR3. V was cut by 3 bases and J by 0 bases, with 10 bases left in between. The complete variable domain, with remaining parts taken from reference TRBV9 and TRBJ2-1, reads DSGVTQTPKHLITATGQRVTLRCSPRSGDLSVYWYQQSLDQGLQFLIQYYNGEERAKGNILERFSAQQFPDLHSELNLSSLELGDSALYFCASSGGLVSYNEQFFGPGTRLTVL.

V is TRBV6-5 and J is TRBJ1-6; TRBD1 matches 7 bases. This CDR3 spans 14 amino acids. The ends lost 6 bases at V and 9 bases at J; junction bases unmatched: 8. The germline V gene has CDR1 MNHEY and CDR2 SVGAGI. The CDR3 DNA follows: TGTGCCAGCAGCCGCACAGGGGCTGTTTCACCCCTCCACTTT. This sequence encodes CASSRTGAVSPLHF.

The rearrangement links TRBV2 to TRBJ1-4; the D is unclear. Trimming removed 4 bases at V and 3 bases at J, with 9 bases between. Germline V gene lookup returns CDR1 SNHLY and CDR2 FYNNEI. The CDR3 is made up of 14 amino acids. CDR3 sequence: CASSAAGPNEKLFF. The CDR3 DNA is TGTGCCAGCAGTGCGGCAGGTCCTAATGAAAAACTGTTTTTT.

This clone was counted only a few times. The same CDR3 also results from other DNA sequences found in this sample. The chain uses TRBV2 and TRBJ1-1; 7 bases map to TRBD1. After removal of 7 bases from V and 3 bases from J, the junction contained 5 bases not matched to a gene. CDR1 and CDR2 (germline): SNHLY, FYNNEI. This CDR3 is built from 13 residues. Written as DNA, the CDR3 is TGTGCCAGCACCCAGGGGGAAGACACTGAAGCTTTCTTT. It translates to CASTQGEDTEAFF.

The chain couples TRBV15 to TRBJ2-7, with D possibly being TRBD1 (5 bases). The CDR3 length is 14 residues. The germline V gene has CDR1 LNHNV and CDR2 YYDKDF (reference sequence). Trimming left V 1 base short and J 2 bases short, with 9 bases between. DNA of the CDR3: TGTGCCACCAGCAGAGGGGGCACGACCTACGAGCAGTACTTC. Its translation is CATSRGGTTYEQYF. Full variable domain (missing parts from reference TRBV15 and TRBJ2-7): DAMVIQNPRYQVTQFGKPVTLSCSQTLNHNVMYWYQQKSSQAPKLLFHYYDKDFNNEADTPDNFQSRRPNTSFCFLDIRSPGLGDTAMYLCATSRGGTTYEQYFGPGTRLTVT.

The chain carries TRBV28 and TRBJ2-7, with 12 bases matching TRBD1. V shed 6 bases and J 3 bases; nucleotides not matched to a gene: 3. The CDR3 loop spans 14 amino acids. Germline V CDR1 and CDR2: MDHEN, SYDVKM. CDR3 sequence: CASSGTGGIYEQYV. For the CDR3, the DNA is TGTGCCAGCAGCGGGACAGGGGGCATCTACGAGCAGTACGTC.

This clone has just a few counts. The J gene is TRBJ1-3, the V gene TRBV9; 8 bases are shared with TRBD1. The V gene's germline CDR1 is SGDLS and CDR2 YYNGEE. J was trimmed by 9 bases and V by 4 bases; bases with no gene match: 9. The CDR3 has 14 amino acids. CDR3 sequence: CASSPRTGYGTIYF. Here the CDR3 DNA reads TGTGCCAGCAGCCCACGGACAGGGTATGGCACCATATATTTT.

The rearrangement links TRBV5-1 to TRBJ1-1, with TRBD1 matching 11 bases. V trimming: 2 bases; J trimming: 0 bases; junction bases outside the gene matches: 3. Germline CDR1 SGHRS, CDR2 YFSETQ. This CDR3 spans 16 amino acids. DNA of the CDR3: TGCGCCAGCAGCTTAGGACAGGGGGCGATGAACACTGAAGCTTTCTTT. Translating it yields CASSLGQGAMNTEAFF.

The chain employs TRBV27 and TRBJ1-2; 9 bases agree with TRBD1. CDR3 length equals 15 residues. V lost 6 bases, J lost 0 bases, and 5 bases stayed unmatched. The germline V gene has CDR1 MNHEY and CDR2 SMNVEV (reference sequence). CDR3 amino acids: CASSYRGPPNYGYTF. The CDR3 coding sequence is TGTGCCAGCAGCTACAGGGGGCCCCCTAACTATGGCTACACCTTC.

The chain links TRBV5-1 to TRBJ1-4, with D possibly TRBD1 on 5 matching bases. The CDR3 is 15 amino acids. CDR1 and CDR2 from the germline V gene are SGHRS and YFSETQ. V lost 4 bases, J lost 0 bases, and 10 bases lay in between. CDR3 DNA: TGCGCCAGCAGCGGCCAGGGTACAACTAATGAAAAACTGTTTTTT. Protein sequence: CASSGQGTTNEKLFF. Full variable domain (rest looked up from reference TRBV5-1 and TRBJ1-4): KAGVTQTPRYLIKTRGQQVTLSCSPISGHRSVSWYQQTPGQGLQFLFEYFSETQRNKGNFPGRFSGRQFSNSRSEMNVSTLELGDSALYLCASSGQGTTNEKLFFGSGTQLSVL.

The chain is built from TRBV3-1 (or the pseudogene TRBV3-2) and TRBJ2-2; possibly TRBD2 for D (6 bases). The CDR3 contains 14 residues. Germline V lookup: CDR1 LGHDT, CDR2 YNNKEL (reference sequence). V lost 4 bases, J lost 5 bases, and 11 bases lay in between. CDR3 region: CASSLAGGTGELFF. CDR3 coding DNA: TGTGCCAGCAGCCTAGCCGGGGGAACCGGGGAGCTGTTTTTT.

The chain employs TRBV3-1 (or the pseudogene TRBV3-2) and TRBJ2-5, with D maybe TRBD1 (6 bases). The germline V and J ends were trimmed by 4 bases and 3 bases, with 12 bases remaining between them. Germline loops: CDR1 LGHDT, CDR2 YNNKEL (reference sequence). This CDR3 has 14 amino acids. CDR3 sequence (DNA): TGTGCCAGCAGCCTCCGACAGGTTGAAGAGACCCAGTACTTC. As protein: CASSLRQVEETQYF.

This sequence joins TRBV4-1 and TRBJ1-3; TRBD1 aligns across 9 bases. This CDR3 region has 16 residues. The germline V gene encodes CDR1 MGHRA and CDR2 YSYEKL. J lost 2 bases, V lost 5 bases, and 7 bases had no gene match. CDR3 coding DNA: TGCGCCAGCAGCTTTCGGACAGGGGAAGCTGGAAACACCATATATTTT. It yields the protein CASSFRTGEAGNTIYF.

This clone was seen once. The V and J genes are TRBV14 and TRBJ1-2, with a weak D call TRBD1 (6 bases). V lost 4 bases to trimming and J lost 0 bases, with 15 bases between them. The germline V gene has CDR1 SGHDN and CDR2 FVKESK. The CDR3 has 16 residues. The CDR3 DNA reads TGTGCCAGCAGCCTCCCCGGGACACCTGCTAACTATGGCTACACCTTC. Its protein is CASSLPGTPANYGYTF. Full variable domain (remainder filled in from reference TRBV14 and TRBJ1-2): EAGVTQFPSHSVIEKGQTVTLRCDPISGHDNLYWYRRVMGKEIKFLLHFVKESKQDESGMPNNRFLAERTGGTYSTLKVQPAELEDSGVYFCASSLPGTPANYGYTFGSGTRLTVV.

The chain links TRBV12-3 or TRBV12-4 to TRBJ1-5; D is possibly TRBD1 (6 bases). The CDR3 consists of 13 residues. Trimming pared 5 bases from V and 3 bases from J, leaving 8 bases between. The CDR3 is CASSPGDNQPQHF. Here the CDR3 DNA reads TGTGCCAGCAGTCCAGGGGACAATCAGCCCCAGCATTTT.

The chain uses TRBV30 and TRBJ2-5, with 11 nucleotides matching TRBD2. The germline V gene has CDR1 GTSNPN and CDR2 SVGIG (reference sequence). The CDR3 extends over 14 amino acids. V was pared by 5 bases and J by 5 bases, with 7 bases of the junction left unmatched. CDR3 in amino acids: CAWVLAGGRETQYF. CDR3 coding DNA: TGTGCCTGGGTTTTAGCGGGAGGGAGGGAGACCCAGTACTTC.

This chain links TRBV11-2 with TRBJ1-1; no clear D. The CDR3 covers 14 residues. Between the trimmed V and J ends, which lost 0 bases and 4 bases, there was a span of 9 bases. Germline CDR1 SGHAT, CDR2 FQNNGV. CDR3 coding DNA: TGTGCCAGCAGCTTAGATCTCAGTGTCACTGAAGCTTTCTTT. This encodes CASSLDLSVTEAFF.